This entry describes one T cell receptor beta chain. This sample was taken from a study of control samples from healthy donors and cancer patients. CDR3 length: 16 residues. V shed 0 bases and J shed 0 bases, with 6 bases lying between them. The germline V gene encodes CDR1 MNHEY and CDR2 SMNVEV (reference sequence). This table comes from immunoSEQ multiplex PCR, and its TCRdb copy is limited to in-frame clones, with some not included. The sample yields over 120,000 clones, about 90% seen once. Specimen: blood. The clonotype comes from a man aged 30 to 39 in good health. V is TRBV27 and J is TRBJ1-6; no firm D call. The CDR3 DNA sequence: TGTGCCAGCAGTTTATCGAAGGGCTCCTATAATTCACCCCTCCACTTT. Protein product: CASSLSKGSYNSPLHF.